This T cell receptor beta chain came from a study of regulatory T cells in long-lasting Graves disease. Both iRepertoire HTBI primers and Arm-PCR of CDR3 regions were used to build the TCR beta libraries. MiXCR, applied by TCRdb to the multiplex PCR reads, yields one record per CDR3 protein. The sample yields a few hundred thousand distinct CDR3 sequences, around 15% seen once. Specified time point: newly diagnosed GD, antithyroid drugs for less than 3 months. The TCR library was prepared using RNA isolated from PBMCs. Deletions cut 5 bases from V and 1 base from J, with 14 bases between. Germline CDR1 and CDR2: MNHNS and SASEGT. CDR3 length: 15 residues. This clonotype came up a few times. This same sample was also taken into another study, of T cells in Graves' hyperthyroidism and ophthalmopathy. From that second work: With the HTBI primer set, the TCR CDR3 went through a first round of RT-PCR.

The J gene is TRBJ2-5, the V gene TRBV6-1; tentatively, D is TRBD1 (5 bases). This clonotype was sampled from a man aged 40-55 years with Graves disease. The starting material was peripheral blood mononuclear cells (PBMCs), obtained at new diagnosis, from a patient treated with antithyroid drugs. Written as DNA, the CDR3 is TGTGCCAGCAGTACACGACAGAGGACCCAAGAGACCCAGTACTTC. Translated: CASSTRQRTQETQYF.